The entry below describes one TCR beta chain. This receptor's antigen is unknown. No base-level quality is on record; no much larger clone is a single base apart. This sample is part of a study of blood T cell repertoires in COVID-19 (TCRdb year 2020). As for the study more broadly: Collaborator samples came from the United States, Italy and Spain and covered acute and convalescent phases of COVID-19. Deeply sampled blood TCRbeta repertoires from subjects exposed to, actively infected with, or recovered from COVID-19 were included in the dataset. Where HLA class I and class II types were available, the types were taken from metadata supplied by the sample provider, not from assay-based typing. The samples were drawn from two sources: the first 160 participants of the ongoing ImmuneRACE study, and 1,254 subjects contributed by 6 global collaborators. The repertoires were released in a freely available public database intended as a resource for research on the immune response to SARS-CoV-2. The prospective study material was composed of cDNA or gDNA derived from T cells, B-cell-depleted T cells, or PBMCs. A de-identified subject ID, COVID-19 status, age in years and sex were almost always included in the sample metadata.

Broader findings and caveats from the paper: The amount of clinical and demographic metadata varied by source and participant and was provided uncurated.

TCRbeta CDR3 regions were amplified from genomic DNA by means of the immunoSEQ Assay, a bias-controlled multiplex PCR. On the study's bioinformatics: Within the assay, amplification of reference gene primers was used to estimate how many nucleated cells each sample contained. To quantify the absolute abundance of each unique TCRbeta CDR3 rearrangement, sequence reads were collapsed and filtered. Productive Simpson clonality was computed per sample as the square root of Simpson's diversity index over productive rearrangements. What TCRdb holds here is the immuneACCESS table cut down to in-frame rearrangements. Part of the clones is not present; checked against another copy, under half of the missing clones reflect an unresolved V gene, and the others are unexplained. D and trimming were read from the DNA, whereas the V and J calls and clone size are those reported in that table. The sample contains approximately 300,000 clones, 88% of them found a single time. Approximately 4% of the sample belongs to the ten largest clones.

Each collaborating institution followed its own protocols to collect whole blood in K2EDTA tubes. For TCRbeta analysis, collaborator samples were shipped as frozen whole blood, as isolated PBMCs, or as DNA extracted from either sample type. The TCR comes from a woman aged 45-65 years with active or convalescent COVID-19. Sequencing was carried out using peripheral blood.

The base sequence is TGTGCCAGCAGCTTAAAATTAGGGGACAGGACCACAGATACGCAGTATTTT. Its protein reads: CASSLKLGDRTTDTQYF. The chain employs TRBV7-3 and TRBJ2-3; TRBD1 fits 8 bases in the junction. For CDR1 and CDR2, the germline V gene lists SGHTA and FQGTGA. From V the trimming removes 1 base and from J it removes 2 bases, while the gene matches leave 8 bases of the junction unaccounted for. From the cysteine up to the phenylalanine, the CDR3 has a length of 17 residues. The entry retains the CDR3 DNA only, 51 bases that are in frame from base 1.